What follows are 27 T cell receptor beta chains derived from one specimen sequenced in a study of blood T cell repertoires in COVID-19. Method: immunoSEQ multiplex PCR; TCRdb's copy keeps in-frame clones and lacks some. The profile shows about 100,000 clones, 80% of them singletons. The sample taken for sequencing was peripheral blood. The origin of the receptors is a man in his 70s with active or convalescent COVID-19.

This clone was recorded only once. The gene calls are TRBV11-3 and TRBJ2-1; 8 positions agree with TRBD2. This CDR3 spans 16 amino acids. V lost 0 bases to trimming and J lost 7 bases; unmatched junction nucleotides: 8. Germline V lookup: CDR1 SGHNT, CDR2 YENEEA. The CDR3 loop reads CASSLDALAGYNEQFF. The DNA of the CDR3 is TGTGCCAGCAGCTTAGATGCGTTAGCGGGGTATAATGAGCAGTTCTTC.

This chain connects TRBV30 to TRBJ2-3; no definite D call. Germline V gives CDR1 GTSNPN, CDR2 SVGIG (reference sequence). This CDR3 contains 14 residues. The ends were cut back, 4 bases at V and 2 bases at J, with 13 bases in the middle. The CDR3: CAWKNPRYTDTQYF. As DNA, the CDR3 is TGTGCCTGGAAAAATCCCAGGTACACAGATACGCAGTATTTT.

The rearrangement uses TRBV25-1 and TRBJ2-1; 14 nucleotides agree with TRBD2. Germline V gene sequence: CDR1 MGHDK, CDR2 SYGVNS. The CDR3 is 17 residues long. The ends lost 3 bases at V and 1 base at J; junction bases unmatched: 2. CDR3 bases: TGTGCCAGCAGTGACTGGACTAGCGGGAGGTCCTACAATGAGCAGTTCTTC. Amino acids: CASSDWTSGRSYNEQFF. The complete variable domain, with remaining parts taken from reference TRBV25-1 and TRBJ2-1, reads EADIYQTPRYLVIGTGKKITLECSQTMGHDKMYWYQQDPGMELHLIHYSYGVNSTEKGDLSSESTVSRIRTEHFPLTLESARPSHTSQYLCASSDWTSGRSYNEQFFGPGTRLTVL.

The chain joins TRBV5-4 to TRBJ2-2; 10 nucleotides match TRBD1. Germline V CDR1 and CDR2: SGHNT, YYREEE (reference sequence). The V and J ends lost 3 bases and 1 base, in that order; junction bases with no gene match: 9. The CDR3 is 18 amino acids. CDR3 region: CASSSAARDRGNTGELFF. The CDR3 DNA reads TGTGCCAGCAGCTCCGCGGCCCGGGACAGGGGGAACACCGGGGAGCTGTTTTTT.

This rearrangement joins TRBV10-3 to TRBJ1-1; 9 bases fit TRBD1. The CDR3 is made up of 15 amino acids. CDR1 and CDR2 from the germline V gene are ENHRY and SYGVKD. V was pared by 3 bases and J by 9 bases, with 11 bases of the junction left unmatched. This CDR3 reads CAISDPGQGMQQAFF. The CDR3 bases are TGTGCCATCAGTGATCCGGGACAGGGAATGCAGCAAGCTTTCTTT.

This clone was seen a single time. This chain uses TRBV29-1 with TRBJ2-6, with 8 bases identical to TRBD1. Germline V lookup: CDR1 SQVTM, CDR2 ANQGSEA. Trimming removed 2 bases from V and 8 bases from J; junction bases left unmatched: 5. CDR3 length: 14 residues. CDR3 nucleotide sequence: TGCAGCGTTGAAACTGGACAGGGTCCCAACGTCCTGACTTTC. Translation gives CSVETGQGPNVLTF.

The chain carries TRBV5-4 and TRBJ2-3; no firm D call. The CDR3 is 14 residues long. Germline V gene lookup returns CDR1 SGHNT and CDR2 YYREEE (reference sequence). Trimming pared 3 bases from V and 1 base from J, leaving 9 bases between. The DNA of the CDR3 is TGTGCCAGCAGCTCCGAGGCCCGCACAGATACGCAGTATTTT. Its protein product is CASSSEARTDTQYF.

The table lists this clone with a count of one. The rearrangement links TRBV7-2 to TRBJ2-3; TRBD1 agrees at 8 bases. The CDR3 covers 16 residues. Looked up from germline, CDR1 is SGHTA and CDR2 is FQGNSA. The V segment lost 1 base and the J segment 1 base; nucleotides outside the gene matches: 4. As DNA, the CDR3 is TGTGCCAGCAGCTTAGGGACAGGGTATGGCACAGATACGCAGTATTTT. This codes for CASSLGTGYGTDTQYF.

This sequence joins TRBV5-4 and TRBJ2-1; 7 bases fit TRBD2. The germline V gene encodes CDR1 SGHNT and CDR2 YYREEE (reference sequence). V shed 0 bases, J shed 0 bases, and the junction held 3 bases outside the gene matches. This CDR3 has 16 residues. The CDR3 loop is CASSLAGGSSYNEQFF. The DNA of the CDR3 is TGTGCCAGCAGCTTGGCGGGCGGGAGCTCCTACAATGAGCAGTTCTTC.

The rearrangement uses TRBV14 and TRBJ1-3; D gene unclear. Germline lookup yields CDR1 SGHDN and CDR2 FVKESK. V was shortened by 3 bases and J by 0 bases, with 15 bases between the two germline ends. The CDR3 is 17 amino acids. CDR3 amino acids: CASSHKSRGVSGNTIYF. The CDR3 DNA reads TGTGCCAGCAGCCATAAGTCCCGGGGTGTCTCTGGAAACACCATATATTTT.

The V call is TRBV3-1 (or the pseudogene TRBV3-2), the J call TRBJ1-6; possibly TRBD1 for D (6 bases). Germline V gene data show CDR1 as LGHDT and CDR2 as YNNKEL (reference sequence). This CDR3 contains 14 residues. V lost 5 bases and J lost 11, with 16 bases in between. DNA for the CDR3: TGTGCCAGCAGCAATTTGGACAGCCCGGCACCCCTCCACTTT. Its translation is CASSNLDSPAPLHF.

The chain is built from TRBV28 and TRBJ1-1, with a possible D match to TRBD1 (6 bases). Trimming took 6 bases from V and 1 from J, leaving 18 bases between them. From germline, CDR1 is MDHEN and CDR2 SYDVKM. The CDR3 is 16 amino acids. The CDR3 DNA reads as TGTGCCAGCAGCTATAGTCCGGGACAAACGAACACTGAAGCTTTCTTT. It codes for CASSYSPGQTNTEAFF.

The chain has TRBV15 and TRBJ2-7, with TRBD2 as a possible D gene (5 bases). The CDR3 length is 15 residues. V was trimmed by 0 bases and J by 6 bases, leaving 15 bases between them. The germline V gene encodes CDR1 LNHNV and CDR2 YYDKDF (reference sequence). CDR3 in DNA: TGTGCCACCAGCAGAGAGGCTAGGCGGGTGGCCGAGCAGTACTTC. Encoded protein: CATSREARRVAEQYF.

The chain links TRBV5-1 to TRBJ2-5; 13 nucleotides line up with TRBD2. V lost 4 bases to trimming and J lost 5 bases; unmatched junction nucleotides: 11. Germline V gene lookup returns CDR1 SGHRS and CDR2 YFSETQ. This CDR3 spans 17 amino acids. CDR3 in amino acids: CASSTLRLAGGGETQYF. The CDR3 coding sequence is TGCGCCAGCAGCACCCTAAGACTAGCGGGAGGAGGGGAGACCCAGTACTTC.

This chain links TRBV5-1 with TRBJ2-5; TRBD1 agrees at 7 bases. V lost 4 bases to trimming and J lost 5 bases; unmatched junction nucleotides: 8. In germline, CDR1 is SGHRS, CDR2 YFSETQ. There are 14 residues in the CDR3. CDR3 loop: CASSPRGQPETQYF. CDR3 nucleotide sequence: TGCGCCAGCAGCCCCCGGGGACAGCCGGAGACCCAGTACTTC.

This sequence joins TRBV6-5 and TRBJ1-4; the D is unclear. Per germline, CDR1 MNHEY and CDR2 SVGAGI. V was trimmed by 2 bases and J by 0 bases, leaving 7 bases between them. The CDR3 extends over 15 amino acids. In DNA form, the CDR3 reads TGTGCCAGCAGTTACGCGGGAACAACTAATGAAAAACTGTTTTTT. The encoded protein is CASSYAGTTNEKLFF.

This chain links TRBV24-1 with TRBJ1-3; TRBD1 matches 7 bases. The CDR3 length is 17 residues. With 2 bases clipped from V and 2 bases from J, the junction kept 8 bases outside the gene matches. Germline values: CDR1 KGHDR, CDR2 SFDVKD. This CDR3 is CATSDSRTGLAGNTIYF. The CDR3 region has the DNA TGTGCCACCAGTGATTCCAGGACAGGTTTGGCTGGAAACACCATATATTTT.

This clone was seen only a few times. The chain links TRBV6-4 to TRBJ2-3; TRBD2 aligns across 9 bases. Trimming took 2 bases from V and 4 from J; bases not matched to a gene: 4. This CDR3 has 15 amino acids. Per the germline V gene, CDR1 is MRHNA and CDR2 is SNTAGT. The CDR3 region has the DNA TGTGCCAGCAGTGACCCAAGCGGGGGGCCAGATACGCAGTATTTT. Protein: CASSDPSGGPDTQYF.

This chain joins TRBV28 and TRBJ1-4; D remains unclear. In germline, CDR1 is MDHEN, CDR2 SYDVKM. The V end lost 6 bases, the J end lost 5 bases, and 10 bases lay between the germline ends. The CDR3 contains 13 residues. The CDR3 DNA is TGTGCCAGCAGCCTAGACGGAAATGAAAAACTGTTTTTT. Encoded protein: CASSLDGNEKLFF.

The chain has TRBV3-1 (or the pseudogene TRBV3-2) and TRBJ2-5; 10 bases match TRBD2. Trimming removed 6 bases from V and 7 bases from J; junction bases left unmatched: 11. The CDR3 runs 15 residues. CDR1 and CDR2 from the germline V gene are LGHDT and YNNKEL (reference sequence). The chain's CDR3 is CASRPSGGRRGTQYF. CDR3 DNA: TGTGCCAGCAGACCTAGCGGGGGCCGGCGTGGGACCCAGTACTTC.

The chain is built from TRBV27 and TRBJ1-1; D not certain. V was trimmed by 2 bases and J by 5 bases, leaving 18 bases between them. The CDR3 spans 16 residues. CDR1 and CDR2 from the germline V gene are MNHEY and SMNVEV (reference sequence). The chain's CDR3 is CASSLARRLTGTEAFF. The CDR3 bases are TGTGCCAGCAGTTTAGCCCGCAGACTGACGGGAACTGAAGCTTTCTTT.

The rearrangement joins TRBV5-1 to TRBJ2-1; 11 nucleotides agree with TRBD1. V dropped 4 bases and J dropped 9; count of bases not matched to a gene: 9. The CDR3 is 15 residues long. Germline CDR1 is SGHRS and CDR2 is YFSETQ. The CDR3 nucleotides read TGCGCCAGCAGCGGACGGACAGGGGGCGAGGGTGAGCAGTTCTTC. Amino acids: CASSGRTGGEGEQFF.

The chain carries TRBV27 and TRBJ1-2; 9 nucleotides align to TRBD1. Germline V lookup: CDR1 MNHEY, CDR2 SMNVEV (reference sequence). The CDR3 spans 15 residues. Trimming at V came to 6 bases and at J to 8 bases, leaving 13 bases not matched to a gene. The CDR3 protein is CASSPRGQGERGYTF. DNA of the CDR3: TGTGCCAGCAGCCCGAGGGGACAGGGAGAAAGAGGCTACACCTTC.

The rearrangement links TRBV12-3 or TRBV12-4 to TRBJ2-3; D gene ambiguous. V was clipped by 6 bases and J by 3 bases, with 10 bases between them. This CDR3 is 13 amino acids long. CDR3 nucleotides: TGTGCCAGCAGGACAAGCCTGACAGATACGCAGTATTTT. Amino acid sequence: CASRTSLTDTQYF.

CDR3 in amino acids: CASSLGWYGLAGSQETQYF. The CDR3 coding sequence is TGTGCCAGCAGCTTGGGATGGTATGGACTAGCGGGGAGCCAAGAGACCCAGTACTTC. This chain joins TRBV5-6 and TRBJ2-5; 12 bases match TRBD2. Losses at the gene ends were 0 bases for V and 1 base for J; bases not matched to a gene: 10. The germline V gene has CDR1 SGHDT and CDR2 YYEEEE. The CDR3 runs to 19 residues.

The rearrangement joins TRBV7-3 to TRBJ2-5; 7 bases match TRBD2. This CDR3 is built from 14 residues. The ends lost 2 bases at V and 5 bases at J; junction bases unmatched: 5. CDR1 is SGHTA and CDR2 is FQGTGA in the germline V gene. CDR3 DNA: TGTGCCAGCAGCTTAGCGGGGGTTAGTGAGACCCAGTACTTC. The encoded protein is CASSLAGVSETQYF.

This chain joins TRBV28 and TRBJ1-4; maybe TRBD1 (6 bases). The germline V and J ends were trimmed by 11 bases and 7 bases, with 17 bases remaining between them. The germline gives CDR1 MDHEN, CDR2 SYDVKM. This CDR3 has 13 residues. CDR3 protein: CAVARDKSEKLFF. DNA for the CDR3: TGTGCCGTAGCCCGGGACAAGAGTGAAAAACTGTTTTTT. Complete variable domain (other parts from reference TRBV28 and TRBJ1-4): DVKVTQSSRYLVKRTGEKVFLECVQDMDHENMFWYRQDPGLGLRLIYFSYDVKMKEKGDIPEGYSVSREKKERFSLILESASTNQTSMYLCAVARDKSEKLFFGSGTQLSVL.